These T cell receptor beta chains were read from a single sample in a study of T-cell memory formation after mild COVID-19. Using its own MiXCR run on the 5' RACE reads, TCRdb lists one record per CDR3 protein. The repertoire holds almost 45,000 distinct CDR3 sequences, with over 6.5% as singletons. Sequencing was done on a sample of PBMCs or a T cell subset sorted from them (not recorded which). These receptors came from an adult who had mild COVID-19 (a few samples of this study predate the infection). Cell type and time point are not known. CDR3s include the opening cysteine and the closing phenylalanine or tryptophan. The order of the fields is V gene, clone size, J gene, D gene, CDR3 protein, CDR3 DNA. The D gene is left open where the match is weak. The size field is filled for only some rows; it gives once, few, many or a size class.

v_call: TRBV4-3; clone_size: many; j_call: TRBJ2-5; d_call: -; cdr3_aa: CASSQDRALQETQYF; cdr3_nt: TGCGCCAGCAGCCAAGATAGGGCTCTCCAAGAGACCCAGTACTTC
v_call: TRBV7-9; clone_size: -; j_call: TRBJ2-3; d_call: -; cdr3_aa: CASSLVPPGFWTDTQYF; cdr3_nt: TGTGCCAGCAGCTTAGTTCCCCCGGGCTTTTGGACAGATACGCAGTATTTT
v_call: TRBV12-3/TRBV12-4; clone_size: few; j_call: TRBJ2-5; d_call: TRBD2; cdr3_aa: CASTGLADQETQYF; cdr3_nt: TGTGCCAGCACCGGGCTAGCGGACCAAGAGACCCAGTACTTC
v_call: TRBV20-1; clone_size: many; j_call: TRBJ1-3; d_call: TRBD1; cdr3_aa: CSAKAPQGARSGNTIYF; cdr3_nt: TGCAGTGCTAAAGCCCCCCAGGGGGCACGGTCTGGAAACACCATATATTTT
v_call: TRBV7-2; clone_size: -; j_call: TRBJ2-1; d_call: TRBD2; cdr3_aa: CASSKNSGANYNEQFF; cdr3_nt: TGTGCCAGCAGCAAGAATAGCGGGGCAAACTACAATGAGCAGTTCTTC
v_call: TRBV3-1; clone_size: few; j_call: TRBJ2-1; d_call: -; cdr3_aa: CATGSRGSYNEQFF; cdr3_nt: TGTGCCACCGGATCTAGGGGCTCCTACAATGAGCAGTTCTTC
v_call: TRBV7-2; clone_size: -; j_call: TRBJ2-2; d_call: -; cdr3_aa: CASSFVGVASTGELFF; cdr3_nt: TGTGCCAGCAGCTTCGTTGGAGTAGCGAGCACCGGGGAGCTGTTTTTT
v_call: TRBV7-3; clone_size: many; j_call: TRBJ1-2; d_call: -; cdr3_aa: CASSLKPDDPLKPGGYTF; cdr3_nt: TGTGCCAGCAGCTTAAAGCCCGATGACCCTCTAAAGCCCGGTGGCTACACCTTC
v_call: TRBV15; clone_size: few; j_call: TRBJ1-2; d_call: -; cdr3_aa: CATSSNTGFGYTF; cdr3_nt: TGTGCCACCAGCAGTAATACAGGGTTTGGCTACACCTTC
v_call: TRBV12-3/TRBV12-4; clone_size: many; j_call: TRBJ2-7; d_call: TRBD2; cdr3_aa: CASSLRVAGVIYEQYF; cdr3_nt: TGTGCCAGCAGTTTGCGGGTAGCGGGGGTGATCTACGAGCAGTACTTC
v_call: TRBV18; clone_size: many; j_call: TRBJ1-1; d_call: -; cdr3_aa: CASSPHPQNTEAFF; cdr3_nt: TGTGCCAGCTCACCACACCCACAGAACACTGAAGCTTTCTTT
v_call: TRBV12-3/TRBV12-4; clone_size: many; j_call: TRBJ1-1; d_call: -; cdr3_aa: CASSHLHQGEAFF; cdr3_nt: TGTGCCAGCAGCCACCTTCATCAGGGTGAAGCTTTCTTT
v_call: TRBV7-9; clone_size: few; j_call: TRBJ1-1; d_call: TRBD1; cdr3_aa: CASSSGQGIAEAFF; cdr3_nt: TGTGCCAGCAGCTCGGGACAGGGGATCGCTGAAGCTTTCTTT
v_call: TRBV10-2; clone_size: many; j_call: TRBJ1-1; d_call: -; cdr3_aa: CASTVGGQGNTEAFF; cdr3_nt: TGCGCCAGTACCGTCGGGGGGCAGGGGAACACTGAAGCTTTCTTT
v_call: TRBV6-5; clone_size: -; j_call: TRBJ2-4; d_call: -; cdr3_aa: CASSSPGQAKNIQYF; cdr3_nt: TGTGCCAGCAGTTCCCCCGGACAGGCCAAAAACATTCAGTACTTC
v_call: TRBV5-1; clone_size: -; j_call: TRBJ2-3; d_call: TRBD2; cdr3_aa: CASSVGLAGPTDTQYF; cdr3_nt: TGCGCCAGCAGTGTAGGACTAGCGGGTCCCACAGATACGCAGTATTTT
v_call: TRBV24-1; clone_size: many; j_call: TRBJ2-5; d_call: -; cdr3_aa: CATSDFGLGSGTQYF; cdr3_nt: TGTGCCACCAGTGATTTCGGTTTAGGGTCCGGGACCCAGTACTTC
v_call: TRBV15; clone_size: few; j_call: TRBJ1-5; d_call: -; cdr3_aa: CATSRDLGINQPQHF; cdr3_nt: TGTGCCACCAGCAGAGATCTTGGGATCAATCAGCCCCAGCATTTT
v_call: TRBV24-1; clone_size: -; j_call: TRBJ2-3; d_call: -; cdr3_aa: CATSSPGGKGTDTQYF; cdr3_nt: TGTGCCACCAGTTCGCCTGGAGGGAAGGGCACAGATACGCAGTATTTT
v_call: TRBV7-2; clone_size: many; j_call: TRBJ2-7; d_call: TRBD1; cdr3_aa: CASSPGQVPAEQYF; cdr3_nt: TGTGCCAGCAGCCCCGGACAGGTTCCCGCCGAGCAGTACTTC
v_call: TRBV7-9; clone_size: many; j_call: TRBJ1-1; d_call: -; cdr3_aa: CASSYTGVYTEAFF; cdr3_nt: TGTGCCAGCAGCTATACTGGGGTTTACACTGAAGCTTTCTTT
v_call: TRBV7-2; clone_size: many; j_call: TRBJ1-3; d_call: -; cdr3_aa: CASSLSPNTIYF; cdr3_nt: TGTGCCAGCAGCTTATCGCCAAACACCATATATTTT
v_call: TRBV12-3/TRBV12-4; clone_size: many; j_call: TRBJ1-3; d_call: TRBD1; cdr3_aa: CASNPTGEAGNTIYF; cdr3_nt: TGTGCCAGCAACCCGACAGGGGAGGCTGGAAACACCATATATTTT
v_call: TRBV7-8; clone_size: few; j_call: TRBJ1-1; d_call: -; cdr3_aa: CASSLRVLAAGVNTEAFF; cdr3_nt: TGTGCCAGCAGCTTACGTGTTTTGGCAGCCGGGGTGAACACTGAAGCTTTCTTT
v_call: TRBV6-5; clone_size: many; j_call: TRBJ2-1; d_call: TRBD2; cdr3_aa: CASSYSRGRSNEQFF; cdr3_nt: TGTGCCAGCAGTTACTCCCGCGGGAGGAGCAATGAGCAGTTCTTC
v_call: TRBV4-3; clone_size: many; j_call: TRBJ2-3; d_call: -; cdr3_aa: CASSQEAGTPYSTDTQYF; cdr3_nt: TGCGCCAGCAGCCAAGAGGCGGGGACACCCTATAGCACAGATACGCAGTATTTT
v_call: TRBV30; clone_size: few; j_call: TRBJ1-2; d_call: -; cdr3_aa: CAGYRTGYTF; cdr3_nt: TGTGCCGGATACAGGACTGGCTACACCTTC
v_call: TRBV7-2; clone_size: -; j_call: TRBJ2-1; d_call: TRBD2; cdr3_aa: CASSSRTSGLTYNEQFF; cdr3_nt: TGTGCCAGCAGTTCCCGGACTAGCGGTCTCACCTACAATGAGCAGTTCTTC
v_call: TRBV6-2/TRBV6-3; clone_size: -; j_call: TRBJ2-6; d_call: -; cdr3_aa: CASSLTARGANVLTF; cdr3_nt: TGTGCCAGCAGCTTGACGGCCCGGGGGGCCAACGTCCTGACTTTC
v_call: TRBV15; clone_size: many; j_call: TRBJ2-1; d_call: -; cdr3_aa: CATSRADGNEQFF; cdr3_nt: TGTGCCACCAGCAGAGCAGACGGCAATGAGCAGTTCTTC
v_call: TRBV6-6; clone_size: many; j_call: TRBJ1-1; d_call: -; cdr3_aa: CASSPTGFAEAFF; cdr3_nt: TGTGCCAGCAGTCCCACAGGGTTTGCTGAAGCTTTCTTT
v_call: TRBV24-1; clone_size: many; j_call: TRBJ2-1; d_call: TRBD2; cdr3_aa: CATSLAGASYNEQFF; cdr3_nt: TGTGCCACCTCGCTAGCGGGCGCCTCCTACAATGAGCAGTTCTTC
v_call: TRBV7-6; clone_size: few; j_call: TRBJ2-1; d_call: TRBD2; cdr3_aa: CASSPKSSGSSYNEQFF; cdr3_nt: TGTGCCAGCAGCCCGAAGTCTAGCGGGAGCTCCTACAATGAGCAGTTCTTC
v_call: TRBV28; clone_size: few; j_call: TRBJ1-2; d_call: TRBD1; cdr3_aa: CASSKRDRAKGYTF; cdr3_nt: TGTGCCAGCAGTAAACGGGACAGGGCGAAGGGCTACACCTTC
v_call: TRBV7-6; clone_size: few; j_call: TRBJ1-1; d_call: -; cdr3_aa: CASSLVGSTEAFF; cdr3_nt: TGTGCCAGCAGCTTAGTGGGGTCCACTGAAGCTTTCTTT
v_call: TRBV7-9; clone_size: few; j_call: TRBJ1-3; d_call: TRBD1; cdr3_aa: CASSWSRGQGASQGGNTIYF; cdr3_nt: TGTGCCAGCAGCTGGAGTCGCGGGCAGGGGGCGAGTCAAGGAGGAAACACCATATATTTT